This TCR beta chain was profiled in a study of T cells after yellow fever vaccination. Study-level background: Preparing low-cell-number fractions relied on SMART-Seq v4 Ultra Low Input. Study-level points and caveats: Reappearing after the booster were most of the clones from primary vaccination (around 96% CD4, about 88% CD8). Few clonotypes appeared in both CD4 and CD8 compartments.

TCR cDNA was made by 5'RACE template switching, adding a universal primer site and UMIs. MiXCR, applied by TCRdb to the 5' RACE reads, yields one record per CDR3 protein. The sample lists 60,000 to 85,000 distinct CDR3 sequences, approximately 7% occurring once. A remark on this clonotype: What it recognizes is unknown.

The CDR3 runs 17 residues. The germline CDR1 and CDR2 sequences are SGHKS and YYEKEE (reference sequence). Trimming shortened V by 1 base and J by 7 bases, and 21 bases separated the two germline ends. The J gene is TRBJ2-1, the V gene TRBV5-5; D not certain. The origin of this receptor is a man aged 18 to 29 who received the YFV17D yellow fever vaccine. The specimen comprised CD8+ T cells sorted from PBMCs, sampled roughly 45 days after the first yellow fever vaccination. In DNA form, the CDR3 reads TGTGCCAGCAGCTTGCCTAATTACTGGGAAGCTATGAATGAGCAGTTCTTC. This sequence encodes CASSLPNYWEAMNEQFF.